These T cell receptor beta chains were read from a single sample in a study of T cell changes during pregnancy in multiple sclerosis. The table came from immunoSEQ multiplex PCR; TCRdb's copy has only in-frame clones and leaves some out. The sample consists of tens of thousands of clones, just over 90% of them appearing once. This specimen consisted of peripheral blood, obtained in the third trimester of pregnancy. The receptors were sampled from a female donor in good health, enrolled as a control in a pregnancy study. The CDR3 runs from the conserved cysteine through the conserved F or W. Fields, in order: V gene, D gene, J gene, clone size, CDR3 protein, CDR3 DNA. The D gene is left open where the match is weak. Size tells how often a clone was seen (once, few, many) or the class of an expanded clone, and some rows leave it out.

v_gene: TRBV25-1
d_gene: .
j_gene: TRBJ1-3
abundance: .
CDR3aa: CASSEWEKGLTGNTIYF
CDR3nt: TGTGCCAGCAGTGAATGGGAGAAGGGTCTGACTGGAAACACCATATATTTT

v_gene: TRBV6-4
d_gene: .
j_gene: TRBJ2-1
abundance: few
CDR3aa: CASSETHQNNEQFF
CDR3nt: TGTGCCAGCAGTGAAACCCACCAGAACAATGAGCAGTTCTTC

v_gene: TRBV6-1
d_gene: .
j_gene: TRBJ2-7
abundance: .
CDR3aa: CASSDAQGGARGVYEQYF
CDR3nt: TGTGCCAGCAGTGACGCACAGGGGGGGGCCAGAGGGGTTTACGAGCAGTACTTC

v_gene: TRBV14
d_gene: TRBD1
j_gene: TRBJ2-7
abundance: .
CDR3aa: CASSQGQGDYEQYF
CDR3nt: TGTGCCAGCAGCCAAGGACAGGGGGACTACGAGCAGTACTTC

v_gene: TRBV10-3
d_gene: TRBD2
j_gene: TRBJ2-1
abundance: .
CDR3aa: CAIRTSGTHNEQFF
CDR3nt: TGTGCCATACGGACTAGCGGGACCCACAATGAGCAGTTCTTC

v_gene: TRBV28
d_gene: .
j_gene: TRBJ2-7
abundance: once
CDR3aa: CASSLSGINGEQYF
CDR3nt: TGTGCCAGCAGTTTATCAGGGATTAACGGCGAGCAGTACTTC

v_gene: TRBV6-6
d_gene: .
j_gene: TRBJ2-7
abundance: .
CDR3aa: CASSYGAEYEQYF
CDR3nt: TGTGCCAGCAGTTACGGGGCGGAGTACGAGCAGTACTTC

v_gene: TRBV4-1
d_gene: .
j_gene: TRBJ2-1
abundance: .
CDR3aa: CASWGGYNEQFF
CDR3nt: TGCGCCAGCTGGGGCGGCTACAATGAGCAGTTCTTC

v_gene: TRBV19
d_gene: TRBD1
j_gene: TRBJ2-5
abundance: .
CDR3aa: CASSRGTGGWETQYF
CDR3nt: TGTGCCAGTAGCCGGGGGACAGGGGGCTGGGAGACCCAGTACTTC

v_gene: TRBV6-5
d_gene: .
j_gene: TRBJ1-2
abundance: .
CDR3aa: CASTPVTRQNYGYTF
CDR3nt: TGTGCCAGCACCCCCGTAACGCGACAGAACTATGGCTACACCTTC

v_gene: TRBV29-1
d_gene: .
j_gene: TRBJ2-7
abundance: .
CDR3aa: CSVVPHGGSYEQYF
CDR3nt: TGCAGCGTTGTCCCCCACGGCGGCAGCTACGAGCAGTACTTC

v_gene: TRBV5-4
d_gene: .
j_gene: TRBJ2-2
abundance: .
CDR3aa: CASSSGSANTGELFF
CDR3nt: TGTGCCAGCAGCTCGGGGAGCGCGAACACCGGGGAGCTGTTTTTT

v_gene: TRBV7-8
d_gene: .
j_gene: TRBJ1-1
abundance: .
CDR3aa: CASSLLTGANTEAFF
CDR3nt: TGTGCCAGCAGCTTATTGACAGGAGCAAACACTGAAGCTTTCTTT

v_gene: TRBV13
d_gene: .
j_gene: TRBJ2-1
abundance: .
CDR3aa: CASSLTTRSPYNEQFF
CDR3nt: TGTGCCAGCAGCTTAACCACTAGGTCCCCGTACAATGAGCAGTTCTTC

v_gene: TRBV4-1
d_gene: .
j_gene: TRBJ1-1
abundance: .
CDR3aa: CASSQEWAFRTEAFF
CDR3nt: TGCGCCAGCAGCCAAGAATGGGCCTTTAGGACTGAAGCTTTCTTT

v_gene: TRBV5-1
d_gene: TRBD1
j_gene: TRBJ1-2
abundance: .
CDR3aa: CASSPHLQGNYGYTF
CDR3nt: TGCGCCAGCAGCCCGCACCTACAGGGGAACTATGGCTACACCTTC

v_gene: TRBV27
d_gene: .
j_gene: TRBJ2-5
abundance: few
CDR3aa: CASSPVDNQETQYF
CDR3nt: TGTGCCAGCAGTCCCGTCGACAACCAAGAGACCCAGTACTTC

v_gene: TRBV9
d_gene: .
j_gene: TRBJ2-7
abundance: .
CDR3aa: CASSVAMGREQYF
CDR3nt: TGTGCCAGCAGCGTAGCAATGGGGCGAGAGCAGTACTTC

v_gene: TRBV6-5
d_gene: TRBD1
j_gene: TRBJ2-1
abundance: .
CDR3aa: CASSYGQGAREQFF
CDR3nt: TGTGCCAGCAGTTATGGGCAGGGGGCGCGTGAGCAGTTCTTC

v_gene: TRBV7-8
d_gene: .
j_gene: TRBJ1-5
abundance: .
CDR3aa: CASSLVGGGGNQPQHF
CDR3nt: TGTGCCAGCAGCTTAGTCGGGGGTGGTGGCAATCAGCCCCAGCATTTT

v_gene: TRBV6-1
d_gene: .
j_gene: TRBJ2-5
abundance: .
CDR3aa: CASIDRSLETQYF
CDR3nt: TGTGCCAGCATAGACAGGTCGCTGGAGACCCAGTACTTC

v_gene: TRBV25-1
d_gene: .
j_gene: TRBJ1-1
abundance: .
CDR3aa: CASSEGYRAPFF
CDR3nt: TGTGCCAGCAGTGAAGGCTACAGGGCCCCATTCTTT

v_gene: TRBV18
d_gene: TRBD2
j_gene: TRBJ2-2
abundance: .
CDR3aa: CASSPPQTSRTGELFF
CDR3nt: TGTGCCAGCTCACCGCCTCAGACTAGCCGGACCGGGGAGCTGTTTTTT

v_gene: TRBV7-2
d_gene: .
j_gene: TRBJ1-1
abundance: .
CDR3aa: CASSISRGGRARAFF
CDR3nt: TGTGCCAGCAGCATTAGCCGGGGGGGCCGGGCACGAGCTTTCTTT

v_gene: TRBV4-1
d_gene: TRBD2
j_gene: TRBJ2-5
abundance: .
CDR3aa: CASSQGPLAGLETQYF
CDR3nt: TGCGCCAGCAGCCAAGGGCCACTAGCGGGATTGGAGACCCAGTACTTC

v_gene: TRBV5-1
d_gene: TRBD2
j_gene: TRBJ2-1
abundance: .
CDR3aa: CASSLGALAGGTNEQFF
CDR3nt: TGCGCCAGCAGCTTGGGCGCACTAGCGGGAGGGACGAATGAGCAGTTCTTC

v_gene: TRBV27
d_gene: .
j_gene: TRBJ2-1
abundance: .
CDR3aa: CASRFLSSYNEQFF
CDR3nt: TGTGCCAGCCGCTTCCTGAGCTCCTACAATGAGCAGTTCTTC

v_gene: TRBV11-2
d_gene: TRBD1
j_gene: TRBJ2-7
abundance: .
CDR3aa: CASSYTGAEQYF
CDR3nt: TGTGCCAGCAGCTACACAGGGGCCGAGCAGTACTTC

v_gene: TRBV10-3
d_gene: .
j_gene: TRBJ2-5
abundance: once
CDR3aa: CAISESYSQETQYF
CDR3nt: TGTGCCATCAGTGAGTCTTACAGCCAAGAGACCCAGTACTTC

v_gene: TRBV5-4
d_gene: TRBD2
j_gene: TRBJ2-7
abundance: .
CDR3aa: CASSLGLAGGSYEQYF
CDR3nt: TGTGCCAGCAGCTTGGGACTAGCGGGAGGTTCCTACGAGCAGTACTTC

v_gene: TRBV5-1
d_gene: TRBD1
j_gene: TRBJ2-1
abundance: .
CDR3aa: CASSKGQLGDEQFF
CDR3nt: TGCGCCAGCAGCAAGGGACAGCTTGGAGATGAGCAGTTCTTC

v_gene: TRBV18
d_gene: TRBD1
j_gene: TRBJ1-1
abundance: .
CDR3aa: CASSANRGEAFF
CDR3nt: TGTGCCAGCTCGGCCAACAGGGGTGAAGCTTTCTTT

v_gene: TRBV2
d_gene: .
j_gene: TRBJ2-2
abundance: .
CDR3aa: CASSLRDVTGELFF
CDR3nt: TGTGCCAGCAGCCTCCGGGATGTCACCGGGGAGCTGTTTTTT

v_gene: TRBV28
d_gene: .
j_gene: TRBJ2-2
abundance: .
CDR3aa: CATLVGANTGELFF
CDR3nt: TGTGCCACTCTTGTGGGAGCGAACACCGGGGAGCTGTTTTTT

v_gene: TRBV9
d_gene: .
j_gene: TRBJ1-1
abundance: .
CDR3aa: CASSVEGARNTEAFF
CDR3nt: TGTGCCAGCAGCGTAGAGGGAGCCAGAAACACTGAAGCTTTCTTT

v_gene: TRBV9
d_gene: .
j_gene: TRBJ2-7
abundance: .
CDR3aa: CASSVGHGDLYF
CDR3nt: TGTGCCAGCAGCGTTGGACACGGAGACTTGTACTTC

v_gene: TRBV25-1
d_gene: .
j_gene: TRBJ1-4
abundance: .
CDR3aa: CASSRQVNEKLFF
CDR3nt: TGTGCCAGCAGCCGACAGGTTAATGAAAAACTGTTTTTT

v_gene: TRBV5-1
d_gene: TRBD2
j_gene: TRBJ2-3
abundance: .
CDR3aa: CASSLAGGLSDTQYF
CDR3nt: TGCGCCAGCAGCTTAGCGGGAGGCTTATCAGATACGCAGTATTTT

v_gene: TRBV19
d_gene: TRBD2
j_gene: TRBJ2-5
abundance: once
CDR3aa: CASNRLAGDSETQYF
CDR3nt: TGTGCCAGTAACCGGCTAGCGGGAGATTCAGAGACCCAGTACTTC

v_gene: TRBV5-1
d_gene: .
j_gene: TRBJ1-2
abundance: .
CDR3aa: CASSFDSSNYGYTF
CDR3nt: TGCGCCAGCAGCTTTGACAGCTCTAACTATGGCTACACCTTC

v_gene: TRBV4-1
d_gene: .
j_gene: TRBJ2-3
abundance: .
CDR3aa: CASSQERLHTDTQYF
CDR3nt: TGCGCCAGCAGCCAAGAAAGATTACACACAGATACGCAGTATTTT

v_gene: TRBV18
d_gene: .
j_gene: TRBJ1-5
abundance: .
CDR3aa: CASSPMGAGQPQHF
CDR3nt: TGTGCCAGCTCACCGATGGGGGCGGGTCAGCCCCAGCATTTT

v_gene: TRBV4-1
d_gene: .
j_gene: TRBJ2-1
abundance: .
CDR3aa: CASSQSSSEQFF
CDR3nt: TGCGCCAGCAGCCAAAGTAGCAGTGAGCAGTTCTTC

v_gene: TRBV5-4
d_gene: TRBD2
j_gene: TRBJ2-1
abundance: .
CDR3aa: CASRPGTSVYNEQFF
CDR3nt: TGTGCCAGCAGACCCGGGACTAGCGTCTACAATGAGCAGTTCTTC

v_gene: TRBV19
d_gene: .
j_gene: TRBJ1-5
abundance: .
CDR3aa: CASSITDNQPQHF
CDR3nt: TGTGCCAGTAGTATCACAGACAATCAGCCCCAGCATTTT